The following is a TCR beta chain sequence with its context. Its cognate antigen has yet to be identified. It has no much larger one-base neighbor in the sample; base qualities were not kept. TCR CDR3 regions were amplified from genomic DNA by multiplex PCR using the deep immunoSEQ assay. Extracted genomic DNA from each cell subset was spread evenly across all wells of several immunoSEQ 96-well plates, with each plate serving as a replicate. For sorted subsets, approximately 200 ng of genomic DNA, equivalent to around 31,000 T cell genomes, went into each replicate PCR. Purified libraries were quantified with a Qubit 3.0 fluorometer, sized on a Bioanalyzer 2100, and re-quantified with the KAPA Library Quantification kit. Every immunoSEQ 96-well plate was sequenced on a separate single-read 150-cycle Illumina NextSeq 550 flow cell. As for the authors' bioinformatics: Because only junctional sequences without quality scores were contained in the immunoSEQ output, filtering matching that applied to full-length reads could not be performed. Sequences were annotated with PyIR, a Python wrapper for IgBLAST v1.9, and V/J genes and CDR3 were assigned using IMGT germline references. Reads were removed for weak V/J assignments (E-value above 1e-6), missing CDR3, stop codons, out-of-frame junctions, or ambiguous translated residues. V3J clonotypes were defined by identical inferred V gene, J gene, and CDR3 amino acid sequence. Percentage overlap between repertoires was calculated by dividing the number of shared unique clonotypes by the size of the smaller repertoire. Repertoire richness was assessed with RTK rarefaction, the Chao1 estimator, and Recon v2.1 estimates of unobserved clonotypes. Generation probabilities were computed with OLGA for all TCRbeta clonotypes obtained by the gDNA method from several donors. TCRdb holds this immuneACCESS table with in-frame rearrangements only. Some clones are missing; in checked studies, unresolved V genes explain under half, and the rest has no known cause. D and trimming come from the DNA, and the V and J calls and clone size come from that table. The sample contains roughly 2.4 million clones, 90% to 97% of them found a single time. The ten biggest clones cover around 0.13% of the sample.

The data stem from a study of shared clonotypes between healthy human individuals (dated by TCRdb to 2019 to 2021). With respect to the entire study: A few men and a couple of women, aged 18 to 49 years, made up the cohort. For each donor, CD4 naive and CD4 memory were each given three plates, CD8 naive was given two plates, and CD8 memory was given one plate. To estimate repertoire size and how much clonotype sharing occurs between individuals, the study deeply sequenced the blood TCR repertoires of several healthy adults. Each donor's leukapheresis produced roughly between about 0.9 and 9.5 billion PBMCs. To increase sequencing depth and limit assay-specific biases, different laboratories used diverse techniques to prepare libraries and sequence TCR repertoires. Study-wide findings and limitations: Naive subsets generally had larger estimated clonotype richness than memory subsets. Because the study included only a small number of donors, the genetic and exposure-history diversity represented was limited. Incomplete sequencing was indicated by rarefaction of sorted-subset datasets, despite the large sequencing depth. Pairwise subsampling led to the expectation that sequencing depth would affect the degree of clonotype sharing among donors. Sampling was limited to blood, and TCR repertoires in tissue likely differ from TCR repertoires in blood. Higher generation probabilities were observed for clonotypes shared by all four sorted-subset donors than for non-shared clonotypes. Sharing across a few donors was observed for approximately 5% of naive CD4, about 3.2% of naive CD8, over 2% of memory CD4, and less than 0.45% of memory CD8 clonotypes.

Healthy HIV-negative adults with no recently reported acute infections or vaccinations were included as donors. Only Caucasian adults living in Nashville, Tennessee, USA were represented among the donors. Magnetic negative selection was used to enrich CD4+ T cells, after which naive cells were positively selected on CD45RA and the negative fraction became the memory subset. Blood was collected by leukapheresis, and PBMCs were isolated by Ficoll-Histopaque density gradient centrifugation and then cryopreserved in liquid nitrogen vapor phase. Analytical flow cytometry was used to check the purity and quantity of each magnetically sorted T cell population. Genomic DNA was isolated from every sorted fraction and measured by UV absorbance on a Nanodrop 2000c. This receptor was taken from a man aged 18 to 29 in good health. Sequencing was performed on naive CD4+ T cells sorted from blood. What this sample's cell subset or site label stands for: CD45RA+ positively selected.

The DNA sequence is given as TGTGCCAGCTCACCAGACAGGGGGGTCCACGAGCAGTACTTC. This yields the protein CASSPDRGVHEQYF. The chain links TRBV18 with TRBJ2-7, with TRBD1 matching 9 junction bases. Taken from the germline V gene, the CDR1 and CDR2 loops are KGHSH and LQKENI. Counted from cysteine to phenylalanine, this CDR3 has 14 amino acids. Only CDR3 DNA remains: 42 bases, in frame from the first base. V trim: 2 bases; J trim: 5 bases; unmatched bases: 4.